This TCR beta chain was sequenced for a study of blood T cell repertoires in COVID-19. Background on the study: Spain, Italy and the United States supplied samples that represented acute and convalescent COVID-19. PBMCs, B-cell-depleted T cells, or T cells provided the cDNA or gDNA that made up the material.

Germline V lookup: CDR1 MNHEY, CDR2 SVGAGI. V was trimmed by 6 bases and J by 5 bases, leaving 7 bases between them. The CDR3 runs 11 residues. Methods used by the authors: Amplification with reference gene primers provided the estimates of nucleated cell counts. Sequencing used immunoSEQ multiplex PCR; TCRdb keeps in-frame clones, though not all of them. V, J and clone size are those of that table, while D and trimming were read from the DNA. The sample records about 190,000 clones, approximately 80% being singletons. This clonotype was sampled from a woman aged 50 to 65 with acute or convalescent COVID-19. Input material: peripheral blood. The chain uses TRBV6-5 and TRBJ2-5, with no clear D. The CDR3 nucleotides read TGTGCCAGCAGCGGGTGGGAGACCCAGTACTTC. Its translation: CASSGWETQYF.